The clone carrying this TCR beta chain was seen a handful of times. No antigen is known for it. This entry belongs to a study of T cells after yellow fever vaccination. Study details: The SMART-Seq v4 Ultra Low Input method served to prepare the low-cell-number fractions.

Findings and limits, study-wide: Highly abundant clonotypes carried over from the bulk population could end up in FACS-sorted repertoires as contaminants. Subsequent booster samples again held most clones from primary vaccination (96% CD4, about 85% CD8).

The CDR3 consists of 13 residues. Trimming removed 8 bases from V and 4 bases from J, with 15 bases in between. TCRdb re-analysed the 5' RACE reads in MiXCR, keeping a single row per CDR3 protein. The sample consists of about 240,000 distinct CDR3 sequences, 6.9% of them appearing once. This chain links TRBV23-1 with TRBJ2-7, with a possible D match to TRBD1 (7 bases). TRBV23-1 is placed among ORFs of uncertain function. The source was CD4+ T cells sorted from PBMCs, collected 15 days after the yellow fever booster vaccination. This clonotype originated in a man aged 25-45 years who received the YFV17D yellow fever vaccine. DNA for the CDR3: TGCGCCAGCGCGGGACAGCTTCTTTACGAGCAGTACTTC. Translating it yields CASAGQLLYEQYF.